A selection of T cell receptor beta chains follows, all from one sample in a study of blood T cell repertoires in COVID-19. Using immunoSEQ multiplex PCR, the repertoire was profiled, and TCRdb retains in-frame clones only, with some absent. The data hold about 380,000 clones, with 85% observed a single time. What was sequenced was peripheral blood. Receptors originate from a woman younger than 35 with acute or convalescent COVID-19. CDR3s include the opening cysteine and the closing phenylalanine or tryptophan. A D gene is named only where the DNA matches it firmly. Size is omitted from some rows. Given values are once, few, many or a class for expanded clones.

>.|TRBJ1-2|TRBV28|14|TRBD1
CASRTTTGETGYTF
TGTGCCAGCAGGACAACGACAGGGGAAACCGGCTACACCTTC
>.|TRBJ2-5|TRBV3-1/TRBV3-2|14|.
CASSQGFTSETQYF
TGTGCCAGCAGCCAAGGTTTTACTAGCGAGACCCAGTACTTC
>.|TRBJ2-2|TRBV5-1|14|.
CASSVQGATGELFF
TGCGCCAGCAGCGTACAGGGTGCCACCGGGGAGCTGTTTTTT
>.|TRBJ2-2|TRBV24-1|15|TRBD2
CATSLTSGRAGELFF
TGTGCCACCAGCCTGACTAGCGGGAGGGCCGGGGAGCTGTTTTTT
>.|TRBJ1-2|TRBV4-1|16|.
CASSHEPQSVNYGYTF
TGCGCCAGCAGCCATGAACCTCAGTCTGTTAACTATGGCTACACCTTC
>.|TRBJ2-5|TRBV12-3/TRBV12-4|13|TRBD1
CASSLNRGETQYF
TGTGCCAGCAGCCTGAACAGGGGAGAGACCCAGTACTTC
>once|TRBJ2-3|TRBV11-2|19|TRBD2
CASSAFPRGSGSLTDTQYF
TGTGCCAGCAGCGCCTTCCCCCGTGGTAGCGGGAGTTTAACAGATACGCAGTATTTT
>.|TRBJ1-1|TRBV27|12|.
CASSSQGSEAFF
TGTGCCAGCAGTTCCCAGGGGTCTGAAGCTTTCTTT
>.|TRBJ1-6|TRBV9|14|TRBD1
CASSQGQGDSPLHF
TGTGCCAGCAGCCAAGGACAGGGCGATTCACCCCTCCACTTT
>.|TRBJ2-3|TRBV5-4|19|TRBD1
CASSLLRSLTGAELDTQYF
TGTGCCAGCAGCTTACTTCGAAGTTTGACAGGGGCTGAACTTGATACGCAGTATTTT
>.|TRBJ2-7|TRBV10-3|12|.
CAISEYAGEQYF
TGTGCCATCAGTGAGTATGCGGGAGAGCAGTACTTC
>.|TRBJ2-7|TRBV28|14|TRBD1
CASSSPGQAYEQYF
TGTGCCAGCAGTTCGCCGGGACAGGCCTACGAGCAGTACTTC
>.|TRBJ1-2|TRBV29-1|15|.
CSANPTGGFAYGYTF
TGCAGCGCCAACCCCACAGGCGGATTTGCCTATGGCTACACCTTC
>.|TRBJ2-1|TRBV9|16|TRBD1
CASSIGQGIPYNEQFF
TGTGCCAGCAGCATCGGACAGGGAATTCCCTACAATGAGCAGTTCTTC